This entry is about one T cell receptor (beta chain). Its antigen is not identified. Researchers used 5'RACE with constant-segment primers to make TCR alpha and TCR beta cDNA libraries that carry sample barcodes and UMIs. One entry per CDR3 protein, called by TCRdb with MiXCR from the 5' RACE reads. This table has about 200,000 distinct CDR3 sequences, roughly 17% appearing once. This specimen comes from a study of T-cell memory formation after mild COVID-19. General study points: Contracting clones, day 15 to 85, had balanced CD4/CD8, and later expanders favored CD4+. The SARS-CoV-2 specificity of second-wave clones reaching peak at day 37 remained unverified. Mainly in CM and EM were contracting CD4+ clones; CD8+ were in EMRA.

V lost 5 bases and J lost 0, with 11 bases in between. Germline V gene sequence: CDR1 SGHAT, CDR2 FQNNGV. The CDR3 contains 15 residues. This receptor was obtained from an adult woman who had mild COVID-19 (a few samples of this study predate the infection). Cell type and time point are not known. The chain uses TRBV11-2 and TRBJ2-1; D remains unclear. Material: PBMCs or a T cell subset sorted from them (not recorded which). The CDR3 region has the DNA TGTGCCAGCAGCCGAGACACAAGCTCCTACAATGAGCAGTTCTTC. It translates to CASSRDTSSYNEQFF. Together with reference TRBV11-2 and TRBJ2-1, the CDR3 gives the full variable domain: EAGVAQSPRYKIIEKRQSVAFWCNPISGHATLYWYQQILGQGPKLLIQFQNNGVVDDSQLPKDRFSAERLKGVDSTLKIQPAKLEDSAVYLCASSRDTSSYNEQFFGPGTRLTVL.